Following are 32 T cell receptor beta chains from one sample sequenced in a study of graft-versus-host responses after intestinal transplantation. Their antigens are not known. The data were produced by immunoSEQ multiplex PCR, yet TCRdb's version contains in-frame clones alone and is incomplete. The repertoire holds around 67,000 clones, 90% seen once, with approximately 4.1% in the top ten. Here the sequenced sample was unstimulated CD8+ T cells sorted from spleen or lymph node cells, taken before transplant. These receptors came from a human donor who was the organ donor for an intestinal transplant.

The gene calls are TRBV13 and TRBJ2-3; a weak D match, TRBD2 (5 bases). CDR1 is PRHDT and CDR2 is FYEKMQ in the germline V gene (reference sequence). Trimming left V 2 bases short and J 2 bases short, with 8 bases between. The CDR3 is 14 residues long. CDR3 DNA sequence: TGTGCCAGCAGCTTATCGGGGTTCACAGATACGCAGTATTTT. Its protein product is CASSLSGFTDTQYF. Based on the CDR3 plus reference TRBV13 and TRBJ2-3, the full variable domain is AAGVIQSPRHLIKEKRETATLKCYPIPRHDTVYWYQQGPGQDPQFLISFYEKMQSDKGSIPDRFSAQQFSDYHSELNMSSLELGDSALYFCASSLSGFTDTQYFGPGTRLTVL.

This clone was seen a single time. V gene TRBV29-1 combines with J gene TRBJ2-1; D is ambiguous. Germline V gives CDR1 SQVTM, CDR2 ANQGSEA. The length of the CDR3 is 10 residues. The CDR3 protein is CSVQMDEQFF. In nucleotides, the CDR3 is TGCAGTGTCCAGATGGATGAGCAGTTCTTC.

There are a few counts of this clone. This chain joins TRBV5-5 and TRBJ2-7, with 10 bases that match TRBD1. Germline CDR1 is SGHKS and CDR2 is YYEKEE (reference sequence). The CDR3 sequence is 15 residues long. V shed 0 bases, J shed 7 bases, and the junction held 7 bases outside the gene matches. The CDR3 sequence: CASSLGQGASWEQYV. DNA of the CDR3: TGTGCCAGCAGCTTGGGACAGGGGGCCTCCTGGGAGCAGTACGTC.

The rearrangement joins TRBV2 to TRBJ2-5; D is unclear. V was clipped by 4 bases and J by 1 base, with 10 bases between them. Germline CDR1 and CDR2: SNHLY and FYNNEI. There are 14 residues in the CDR3. The CDR3 spells CASSGYTTQETQYF. DNA for the CDR3: TGTGCCAGCAGTGGATATACTACCCAAGAGACCCAGTACTTC.

The CDR3 is CATSREPDSAYEQYV. CDR3 in DNA: TGTGCCACCAGCAGAGAACCGGACTCGGCCTACGAGCAGTACGTC. This chain links TRBV15 with TRBJ2-7, with a weak D call TRBD2 (5 bases). Germline CDR1 reads LNHNV; CDR2 reads YYDKDF (reference sequence). There are 15 residues in the CDR3. V lost 0 bases, J lost 2 bases, and 11 bases lay in between.

The V gene is TRBV25-1, the J gene TRBJ2-2, with D tentatively TRBD2 (5 bases). The V gene lost 10 bases and the J gene lost 4 bases, with 19 bases spanning the gap. There are 15 residues in the CDR3. In germline, CDR1 is MGHDK, CDR2 SYGVNS. The CDR3 nucleotides read TGTGCCACAGCAAGTTGGAGGCAAGGCACCGGGGAGCTGTTTTTT. Its protein is CATASWRQGTGELFF.

The chain links TRBV9 to TRBJ2-5; D not resolved. This CDR3 is built from 13 residues. Germline V gene lookup returns CDR1 SGDLS and CDR2 YYNGEE. Deletions cut 2 bases from V and 5 bases from J, with 10 bases between. The CDR3 reads CASSVWVTETQYF. The CDR3 DNA is TGTGCCAGCAGCGTTTGGGTGACTGAGACCCAGTACTTC.

The CDR3 region has the DNA TGTGCCAGCAGCTTAGTAGGGAGCTCCGGTGGTGCCCAGTACTTC. This gives the protein CASSLVGSSGGAQYF. This chain joins TRBV7-9 and TRBJ2-5; a weak D match, TRBD2 (5 bases). Looked up from germline, CDR1 is SEHNR and CDR2 is FQNEAQ (reference sequence). The CDR3 extends over 15 amino acids. V was clipped by 1 base and J by 9 bases, with 18 bases between them.

V usage is TRBV5-5 and J usage is TRBJ1-3; no clear D gene. V lost 2 bases, J lost 7 bases, and 10 bases lay in between. Germline CDR1 and CDR2: SGHKS and YYEKEE (reference sequence). The CDR3 spans 13 residues. The CDR3 sequence: CASSFPAPNTIYF. The CDR3 bases are TGTGCCAGCAGCTTTCCTGCGCCGAACACCATATATTTT.

A single count supports this clone. The chain employs TRBV15 and TRBJ1-2; TRBD1 matches 8 bases. The CDR3 spans 14 residues. V lost 3 bases, J lost 5 bases, and 5 bases stayed unmatched. Germline V CDR1 and CDR2: LNHNV, YYDKDF (reference sequence). Written as DNA, the CDR3 is TGTGCCACCAGCAGCGGGACAGGCCAATATGGCTACACCTTC. Translation gives CATSSGTGQYGYTF. Full variable domain (remainder filled in from reference TRBV15 and TRBJ1-2): DAMVIQNPRYQVTQFGKPVTLSCSQTLNHNVMYWYQQKSSQAPKLLFHYYDKDFNNEADTPDNFQSRRPNTSFCFLDIRSPGLGDTAMYLCATSSGTGQYGYTFGSGTRLTVV.

As DNA, the CDR3 is TGCGCCAGTAGTGGGGCAGCTGAAGCTTTCTTT. This codes for CASSGAAEAFF. V and J are TRBV5-1 and TRBJ1-1; D is possibly TRBD1 (5 bases). V was cut by 8 bases and J by 6 bases, with 11 bases left in between. The germline CDR1 and CDR2 sequences are SGHRS and YFSETQ. The CDR3 consists of 11 residues.

The CDR3 nucleotides read TGTGCCAGCAGCTTACCGGGGGGGATCTACGAGCAGTACGTC. Translation gives CASSLPGGIYEQYV. The chain employs TRBV7-9 and TRBJ2-7, with 8 bases aligning to TRBD2. CDR1 SEHNR and CDR2 FQNEAQ come from the germline V gene (reference sequence). The V and J ends lost 2 bases and 3 bases, in that order; junction bases with no gene match: 3. This CDR3 has 14 residues.

The rearrangement joins TRBV27 to TRBJ1-6, with TRBD1 matching 7 bases. The CDR3 covers 15 residues. V gave up 4 bases and J gave up 10 bases; unmatched junction bases: 10. Germline CDR1 is MNHEY and CDR2 is SMNVEV (reference sequence). CDR3: CASSSSTGDFSPLHF. CDR3 nucleotides: TGTGCCAGCAGTTCGTCCACAGGGGATTTCTCACCCCTCCACTTT.

V usage is TRBV27 and J usage is TRBJ1-2; 9 nucleotides line up with TRBD1. V was clipped by 1 base and J by 5 bases; unmatched bases: 2. This CDR3 has 14 residues. Germline lookup yields CDR1 MNHEY and CDR2 SMNVEV (reference sequence). CDR3: CASSLFGTGYGYTF. For the CDR3, the DNA is TGTGCCAGCAGTTTATTTGGGACAGGGTATGGCTACACCTTC.

V is TRBV5-1 and J is TRBJ2-2; no clear D gene. The CDR3 totals 12 residues. Germline values: CDR1 SGHRS, CDR2 YFSETQ. V lost 1 base, J lost 7 bases, and 5 bases lay in between. The CDR3 DNA follows: TGCGCCAGCAGCTTGATAGTCGGGGAGCTGTTTTTT. Translation: CASSLIVGELFF. Full variable domain (missing parts from reference TRBV5-1 and TRBJ2-2): KAGVTQTPRYLIKTRGQQVTLSCSPISGHRSVSWYQQTPGQGLQFLFEYFSETQRNKGNFPGRFSGRQFSNSRSEMNVSTLELGDSALYLCASSLIVGELFFGEGSRLTVL.

This chain links TRBV28 with TRBJ1-1; unclear D gene. CDR3 length: 14 amino acids. V was shortened by 2 bases and J by 6 bases, with 13 bases between the two germline ends. Looked up from germline, CDR1 is MDHEN and CDR2 is SYDVKM. The CDR3, as DNA: TGTGCCAGCAGTTTAACCAGCTCGGGTGCTGAAGCTTTCTTT. Translating it yields CASSLTSSGAEAFF.

The chain is built from TRBV10-3 and TRBJ2-2; perhaps TRBD1 as D (5 bases). CDR3 length: 12 amino acids. Trimming removed 10 bases at V and 1 base at J, with 7 bases between. Germline V gene lookup returns CDR1 ENHRY and CDR2 SYGVKD. In nucleotides, the CDR3 is TGTGCCACTGGACAGAACACCGGGGAGCTGTTTTTT. Its protein product is CATGQNTGELFF.

The chain links TRBV7-9 to TRBJ1-2, with TRBD1 identical over 8 bases. Germline lookup yields CDR1 SEHNR and CDR2 FQNEAQ (reference sequence). Trimming took 5 bases from V and 4 from J; bases not matched to a gene: 9. The CDR3 runs 15 residues. In DNA form, the CDR3 reads TGTGCCAGCAGCCCACCCCAGGGGGCGCCCTATGGCTACACCTTC. Amino acid sequence: CASSPPQGAPYGYTF.

This sequence joins TRBV19 and TRBJ2-1; 13 bases are shared with TRBD2. V lost 3 bases and J lost 3; bases outside the gene matches: 5. CDR3 length equals 17 residues. CDR1 and CDR2 from the germline V gene are LNHDA and SQIVND (reference sequence). In DNA form, the CDR3 reads TGTGCCAGTAGTATGGGAGGGACTAGCGGGATCTACAATGAGCAGTTCTTC. Its protein is CASSMGGTSGIYNEQFF. The whole variable domain, remainder taken from reference TRBV19 and TRBJ2-1, is DGGITQSPKYLFRKEGQNVTLSCEQNLNHDAMYWYRQDPGQGLRLIYYSQIVNDFQKGDIAEGYSVSREKKESFPLTVTSAQKNPTAFYLCASSMGGTSGIYNEQFFGPGTRLTVL.

This chain joins TRBV28 and TRBJ2-2; a possible D gene is TRBD1 (6 bases). CDR3 length: 14 amino acids. V gave up 5 bases and J gave up 6 bases, with 13 bases separating them. The germline V gene has CDR1 MDHEN and CDR2 SYDVKM. The CDR3 region has the DNA TGTGCCAGCAGTCCATACAGGGTTGCCGGGGAGCTGTTTTTT. It translates to CASSPYRVAGELFF.

This sequence joins TRBV5-1 and TRBJ2-7; TRBD1 aligns across 8 bases. The germline gives CDR1 SGHRS, CDR2 YFSETQ. V lost 0 bases to trimming and J lost 3 bases; unmatched junction nucleotides: 8. CDR3 length: 16 residues. As DNA, the CDR3 is TGCGCCAGCAGCTTGGCCTCAACAGGGGGTCTCTACGAGCAGTACGTC. Its translation: CASSLASTGGLYEQYV.

This sequence joins TRBV7-9 and TRBJ2-3, with 9 bases lining up with TRBD2. This CDR3 contains 19 residues. Germline V gene lookup returns CDR1 SEHNR and CDR2 FQNEAQ (reference sequence). The V and J ends lost 5 bases and 4 bases, in that order; junction bases with no gene match: 19. The CDR3 spells CASSNPKGISGGRADTQYF. The CDR3 DNA is TGTGCCAGCAGCAACCCTAAGGGAATTAGCGGGGGTCGGGCAGATACGCAGTATTTT.

This clone has just one count. The chain joins TRBV30 to TRBJ2-1, with 9 bases that match TRBD2. Looked up from germline, CDR1 is GTSNPN and CDR2 is SVGIG (reference sequence). J gave up 3 bases and V 1 base, and 4 bases lay outside the gene matches. The CDR3 is 15 amino acids. CDR3 loop: CAWSGSSGDYNEQFF. DNA for the CDR3: TGTGCCTGGAGTGGGTCTAGCGGGGACTACAATGAGCAGTTCTTC.

The chain couples TRBV30 to TRBJ1-2; unclear D gene. The CDR3 runs to 13 residues. V lost 4 bases and J lost 4, with 13 bases in between. Germline lookup yields CDR1 GTSNPN and CDR2 SVGIG (reference sequence). CDR3 in DNA: TGTGCCTGGATGCCTAGCGGCCCCTATGGCTACACCTTC. This codes for CAWMPSGPYGYTF.

This rearrangement joins TRBV4-1 to TRBJ1-1, with a possible D match to TRBD1 (6 bases). The CDR3 extends over 15 amino acids. V dropped 3 bases and J dropped 6 bases, with 17 bases sitting between them. Per germline, CDR1 MGHRA and CDR2 YSYEKL. The chain's CDR3 is CASSQGAVMGPEAFF. CDR3 in DNA: TGCGCCAGCAGCCAGGGGGCTGTGATGGGCCCTGAAGCTTTCTTT.

The rearrangement joins TRBV10-1 to TRBJ1-5; D not resolved. CDR1 WNHNN and CDR2 SYGVQD come from the germline V gene (reference sequence). This CDR3 spans 15 amino acids. Trimming took off 1 base at V and 5 bases at J, with 12 bases between the two ends. DNA for the CDR3: TGCGCCAGCAGTGAGTTACAGAATGGTCATCAGCCCCAGCATTTT. Translated, it gives CASSELQNGHQPQHF.

The chain has TRBV29-1 and TRBJ2-5, with 8 bases identical to TRBD1. The CDR3 has 14 amino acids. The germline gives CDR1 SQVTM, CDR2 ANQGSEA. After removal of 4 bases from V and 5 bases from J, the junction contained 9 bases not matched to a gene. The CDR3 loop reads CSVVLGQVFETQYF. In DNA form, the CDR3 reads TGCAGCGTTGTTTTGGGACAGGTGTTCGAGACCCAGTACTTC.

The chain recombines TRBV5-1 with TRBJ1-5, with D unclear. Germline CDR1 and CDR2: SGHRS and YFSETQ. The CDR3 sequence is 14 residues long. Trimming took 7 bases from V and 6 from J, leaving 17 bases between them. The CDR3 here is CASPGSGGCQPQHF. CDR3 nucleotides: TGCGCCAGCCCCGGATCGGGAGGGTGTCAGCCCCAGCATTTT.

This sequence joins TRBV11-2 and TRBJ2-2, with D tentatively TRBD1 (5 bases). Trimming removed 5 bases at V and 3 bases at J, with 19 bases between. This CDR3 is 17 amino acids long. Germline V lookup: CDR1 SGHAT, CDR2 FQNNGV. CDR3 DNA: TGTGCCAGCAGCCTCGGACACCCTAATCCCCACACCGGGGAGCTGTTTTTT. Encoded protein: CASSLGHPNPHTGELFF. The variable domain in full, with the rest retrieved from reference TRBV11-2 and TRBJ2-2, is EAGVAQSPRYKIIEKRQSVAFWCNPISGHATLYWYQQILGQGPKLLIQFQNNGVVDDSQLPKDRFSAERLKGVDSTLKIQPAKLEDSAVYLCASSLGHPNPHTGELFFGEGSRLTVL.

The rearrangement joins TRBV15 to TRBJ1-1; D is possibly TRBD1 (5 bases). The V end was cut by 0 bases, the J end by 1 base, with 12 bases between. This CDR3 is 16 amino acids long. CDR1 and CDR2 from the germline V gene are LNHNV and YYDKDF (reference sequence). The CDR3 protein is CATSRDGRTPNTEAFF. CDR3 nucleotides: TGTGCCACCAGCAGAGATGGGAGGACACCGAACACTGAAGCTTTCTTT.

The V gene is TRBV7-9, the J gene TRBJ1-4; unclear D gene. The V end lost 5 bases, the J end lost 1 base, and 8 bases lay between the germline ends. Germline V gene lookup returns CDR1 SEHNR and CDR2 FQNEAQ (reference sequence). This CDR3 is built from 14 residues. The CDR3 DNA is TGTGCCAGCAGCACAGTAGTAACTAATGAAAAACTGTTTTTT. It encodes CASSTVVTNEKLFF.

The V gene is TRBV21-1, the J gene TRBJ2-3; TRBD2 is the table's D call and was not checked against the DNA. TRBV21-1 is reported as a pseudogene. This CDR3 is built from 16 residues. The CDR3 reads CASSSRWRECTDTQYF. Here the CDR3 DNA reads TGTGCCAGCAGCAGCCGGTGGAGAGAGTGCACAGATACGCAGTATTTT.